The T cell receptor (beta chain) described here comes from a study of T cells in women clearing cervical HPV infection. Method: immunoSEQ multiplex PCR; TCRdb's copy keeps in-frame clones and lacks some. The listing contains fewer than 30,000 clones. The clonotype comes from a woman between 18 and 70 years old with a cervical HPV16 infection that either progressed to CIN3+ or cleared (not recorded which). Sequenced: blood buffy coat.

CDR3 DNA (partial): TGTGCCAGCAGCTCCCGCCGGGACAGGGGCCACGAG. As protein: CASSSRRDRGHE. The CDR3 as a whole reads CASSSRRDRGHEQYF. J is TRBJ2-7 and V is TRBV11-1; 10 bases map to TRBD1. Read data end 3 residues before the CDR3 end; the end is taken from the germline J gene. The V gene end was trimmed by 4 bases and the J gene end by 5 bases; junction bases not matched to a gene: 8. This CDR3 has 15 amino acids. Per the germline V gene, CDR1 is SGHAT and CDR2 is FQDESV (reference sequence).